Below, 32 T cell receptor beta chains from the same sample are listed, as sequenced in a study of shared clonotypes between healthy human individuals. The assay was immunoSEQ multiplex PCR, and TCRdb's table has in-frame clones only and misses some. The sample lists approximately 1,000,000 clones, approximately 77% occurring once. Sequencing was done on a sample of memory CD4+ T cells from PBMCs. Subset defined: CD45RA-negative fraction. These TCRs come from a man aged 18 to 29 in good health. Some clones in this sample may be carry-over from other donors' samples.

V is TRBV6-4 and J is TRBJ1-1; D is undetermined. Germline V gene data show CDR1 as MRHNA and CDR2 as SNTAGT. Trimming cost V 4 bases and J 0 bases, with 6 bases left between them. The CDR3 loop spans 13 amino acids. In nucleotides, the CDR3 is TGTGCCAGCAGTGCTACTATGAACACTGAAGCTTTCTTT. Translation gives CASSATMNTEAFF.

The V call is TRBV28, the J call TRBJ2-1; 7 bases map to TRBD1. There are 16 residues in the CDR3. Germline CDR1 MDHEN, CDR2 SYDVKM. V dropped 5 bases and J dropped 2; count of bases not matched to a gene: 9. CDR3 sequence (DNA): TGTGCCAGCAGTGCTACCCCCGGGACAGCCTACAATGAGCAGTTCTTC. It specifies CASSATPGTAYNEQFF. The whole variable domain, filled in from reference TRBV28 and TRBJ2-1, reads DVKVTQSSRYLVKRTGEKVFLECVQDMDHENMFWYRQDPGLGLRLIYFSYDVKMKEKGDIPEGYSVSREKKERFSLILESASTNQTSMYLCASSATPGTAYNEQFFGPGTRLTVL.

Remarks on this clone: The sample has other DNA sequences that encode this CDR3 too. This rearrangement joins TRBV28 to TRBJ2-7; D gene uncertain. The CDR3 is 12 amino acids. The germline V gene has CDR1 MDHEN and CDR2 SYDVKM. V lost 2 bases and J lost 4, with 6 bases in between. The CDR3 DNA follows: TGTGCCAGCAGTTTAGGTCTATACGAGCAGTACTTC. It encodes CASSLGLYEQYF.

This clone was seen more than once but under ten times. An end of the junction differs from the germline gene, which may be a read error. V usage is TRBV9 and J usage is TRBJ1-1, with D unresolved. There are 8 residues in the CDR3. Germline V lookup: CDR1 SGDLS, CDR2 YYNGEE. CDR3 bases: TGTGCCAACAAGAAGAGGCTCTTT. Translating it yields CANKKRLF.

This chain's CDR3 is CASTPRTSGPSGANVLTF. CDR3 in DNA: TGTGCCAGTACCCCCCGGACCTCTGGCCCCTCTGGGGCCAACGTCCTGACTTTC. The rearrangement uses TRBV19 and TRBJ2-6; no clear D. In germline, CDR1 is LNHDA, CDR2 SQIVND (reference sequence). The ends were cut back, 7 bases at V and 0 bases at J, with 19 bases in the middle. The CDR3 has 18 amino acids.

V and J are TRBV11-2 and TRBJ1-4; D is ambiguous. CDR1 and CDR2 (germline): SGHAT, FQNNGV. V dropped 4 bases and J dropped 8 bases, with 11 bases sitting between them. This CDR3 is 13 amino acids long. This chain's CDR3 is CASSSGVGEKLFF. CDR3 nucleotides: TGTGCCAGCAGCTCCGGGGTAGGGGAAAAACTGTTTTTT.

The CDR3 nucleotides are TGCGCCAGCAGCCCGGGACAGTACAATGAGCAGTTCTTC. Translated: CASSPGQYNEQFF. This rearrangement joins TRBV5-1 to TRBJ2-1; TRBD1 matches 7 bases. The CDR3 spans 13 residues. J lost 4 bases, V lost 4 bases, and 2 bases had no gene match. The germline gives CDR1 SGHRS, CDR2 YFSETQ.

This sequence joins TRBV10-3 and TRBJ1-2, with D perhaps matching TRBD1 (6 bases). Germline CDR1 and CDR2: ENHRY and SYGVKD. Trimming took 11 bases from V and 0 from J, leaving 13 bases between them. The CDR3 spans 13 residues. CDR3 region: CASNRDPNYGYTF. Written as DNA, the CDR3 is TGTGCCTCAAACAGGGATCCTAACTATGGCTACACCTTC.

The chain is built from TRBV5-4 and TRBJ1-1, with D possibly matching TRBD1 (6 bases). The CDR3 runs 18 residues. From germline, CDR1 is SGHNT and CDR2 YYREEE (reference sequence). Trimming pared 4 bases from V and 8 bases from J, leaving 30 bases between. This CDR3 reads CASSRTQQSLGGREEAFF. CDR3 nucleotides: TGTGCCAGCAGCCGAACCCAGCAGTCGTTGGGGGGCAGGGAGGAAGCTTTCTTT. The variable domain in full, with the rest retrieved from reference TRBV5-4 and TRBJ1-1, is ETGVTQSPTHLIKTRGQQVTLRCSSQSGHNTVSWYQQALGQGPQFIFQYYREEENGRGNFPPRFSGLQFPNYSSELNVNALELDDSALYLCASSRTQQSLGGREEAFFGQGTRLTVV.

Note on this clone: A far larger clone is one base from this, pointing to a likely read error. The sample contains more than one DNA sequence encoding this CDR3. V and J are TRBV30 and TRBJ1-1; TRBD1 is a possible D gene (5 bases). CDR3 size: 12 residues. Trimming pared 3 bases from V and 6 bases from J, leaving 11 bases between. Germline lookup yields CDR1 GTSNPN and CDR2 SVGIG (reference sequence). CDR3 nucleotide sequence: TGTGCCTGGAGAGGGGCGGCAGCTGAAGCTTTCTTT. Protein: CAWRGAAAEAFF.

The chain couples TRBV11-2 to TRBJ2-7, with TRBD1 identical over 7 bases. Per the germline V gene, CDR1 is SGHAT and CDR2 is FQNNGV. This CDR3 is built from 16 residues. V dropped 6 bases and J dropped 0; count of bases not matched to a gene: 11. The CDR3 nucleotides read TGTGCCAGCAGTCAAAAACCGGGACAGAGCTCCTACGAGCAGTACTTC. It codes for CASSQKPGQSSYEQYF.

A note on this clone: Distinct nucleotide sequences in the sample also encode this CDR3. The J gene is TRBJ1-5, the V gene TRBV5-6, with D unclear. The CDR3 has 14 residues. V was pared by 2 bases and J by 0 bases, with 6 bases between. Germline CDR1 reads SGHDT; CDR2 reads YYEEEE. The CDR3 nucleotides read TGTGCCAGCAGCTTAAGCAGTAGCAATCAGCCCCAGCATTTT. Amino acid sequence: CASSLSSSNQPQHF.

The rearrangement joins TRBV5-1 to TRBJ2-2; D ambiguous. CDR1 and CDR2 (germline): SGHRS, YFSETQ. This CDR3 contains 15 residues. V was cut by 7 bases and J by 7 bases, with 20 bases left in between. The CDR3 here is CASPAAIVGNGELFF. The CDR3 nucleotides are TGCGCCAGCCCCGCCGCGATAGTGGGTAACGGGGAGCTGTTTTTT.

The V gene is TRBV7-9, the J gene TRBJ2-5, with 8 nucleotides matching TRBD1. There are 17 residues in the CDR3. Germline CDR1 reads SEHNR; CDR2 reads FQNEAQ (reference sequence). Trimming at V came to 5 bases and at J to 2 bases, leaving 13 bases not matched to a gene. CDR3 DNA sequence: TGTGCCAGCAGCCCACAATCCGGAAGACAGGGGCAAGAGACCCAGTACTTC. Protein sequence: CASSPQSGRQGQETQYF.

The chain uses TRBV18 and TRBJ1-4; D not resolved. The V gene's germline CDR1 is KGHSH and CDR2 LQKENI. Trimming left V 2 bases short and J 8 bases short, with 15 bases between. The CDR3 loop spans 15 amino acids. CDR3: CASSPGSNPGEKLFF. CDR3 bases: TGTGCCAGCTCACCAGGGAGCAACCCGGGGGAAAAACTGTTTTTT.

V is TRBV5-8 and J is TRBJ1-5; TRBD1 matches at 7 bases. CDR3 length equals 15 residues. Trimming at V came to 0 bases and at J to 7 bases, leaving 7 bases not matched to a gene. The V gene's germline CDR1 is SGHTS and CDR2 YDEGEE. In DNA, the CDR3 is TGTGCCAGCAGCTTGGTCGCCCAGGGGGGACAGCCCCAGCATTTT. The encoded protein is CASSLVAQGGQPQHF.

The chain recombines TRBV5-4 with TRBJ1-1, with D perhaps matching TRBD1 (5 bases). V lost 0 bases to trimming and J lost 3 bases, with 9 bases between them. There are 14 residues in the CDR3. Germline V CDR1 and CDR2: SGHNT, YYREEE (reference sequence). The chain's CDR3 is CASSLGGSDTEAFF. In DNA, the CDR3 is TGTGCCAGCAGCTTGGGGGGCAGCGACACTGAAGCTTTCTTT.

The chain is built from TRBV4-2 and TRBJ2-2, with 7 bases identical to TRBD2. The V segment lost 2 bases and the J segment 3 bases; nucleotides outside the gene matches: 9. From germline, CDR1 is LGHNA and CDR2 YNFKEQ. The CDR3 contains 17 residues. For the CDR3, the DNA is TGTGCCAGCAGCCAACAGTCCCTAGCGGATGACACCGGGGAGCTGTTTTTT. Protein: CASSQQSLADDTGELFF.

This clone showed up just a few times. This chain joins TRBV27 and TRBJ2-3; 7 bases map to TRBD2. V shed 6 bases, J shed 4 bases, and the junction held 4 bases outside the gene matches. Per the germline V gene, CDR1 is MNHEY and CDR2 is SMNVEV (reference sequence). This CDR3 spans 13 amino acids. This chain's CDR3 is CASSRRGADTQYF. The CDR3 DNA sequence: TGTGCCAGCAGCCGTCGGGGGGCAGATACGCAGTATTTT.

CDR3 DNA sequence: TGTGCCAGCAGCTCTTGGACAGGGGCAACGAATGAGCAGTTCTTC. Amino acid sequence: CASSSWTGATNEQFF. This chain connects TRBV4-2 to TRBJ2-1; 9 positions match TRBD1. Germline loops: CDR1 LGHNA, CDR2 YNFKEQ. With 5 bases clipped from V and 7 bases from J, the junction kept 9 bases outside the gene matches. This CDR3 has 15 residues.

The J gene is TRBJ2-1, the V gene TRBV6-1; TRBD2 agrees at 11 bases. CDR3 length equals 14 residues. Losses at the gene ends were 7 bases for V and 6 bases for J; bases not matched to a gene: 5. Per germline, CDR1 MNHNS and CDR2 SASEGT. The CDR3 spells CASTRGTSGNEQFF. As DNA, the CDR3 is TGTGCCAGCACCCGGGGGACTAGCGGCAATGAGCAGTTCTTC.

This clone appeared a single time. The rearrangement links TRBV5-1 to TRBJ1-1; D remains ambiguous. This CDR3 region has 13 residues. Germline lookup yields CDR1 SGHRS and CDR2 YFSETQ. V was clipped by 5 bases and J by 1 base, with 9 bases between them. CDR3 in DNA: TGCGCCAGCAGTAATTTTGAGAACACTGAAGCTTTCTTT. It is translated as CASSNFENTEAFF.

This clone was seen more than once but under ten times. This chain uses TRBV9 with TRBJ2-3, with D uncertain. The CDR3 consists of 15 residues. V lost 4 bases to trimming and J lost 4 bases, with 16 bases between them. CDR1 is SGDLS, CDR2 YYNGEE, per germline. The CDR3 DNA sequence: TGTGCCAGCAGCCCTAGTTGGGGATCCGCAGATACGCAGTATTTT. Protein: CASSPSWGSADTQYF.

The V and J genes are TRBV30 and TRBJ1-5; D gene ambiguous. The CDR3 is 14 residues long. The V gene's germline CDR1 is GTSNPN and CDR2 SVGIG (reference sequence). With 0 bases removed from V and 3 bases from J, the gap between germline ends came to 9 bases. CDR3: CAWSVLADNQPQHF. The CDR3, as DNA: TGTGCCTGGAGTGTATTAGCGGACAATCAGCCCCAGCATTTT.

V and J are TRBV7-9 and TRBJ2-7, with D maybe TRBD2 (6 bases). Trimming removed 1 base from V and 4 bases from J, with 14 bases in between. The germline V gene has CDR1 SEHNR and CDR2 FQNEAQ (reference sequence). This CDR3 has 15 residues. For the CDR3, the DNA is TGTGCCAGCAGCTTAGGCGGGACGGTCGGGTACGAGCAGTACTTC. Translation: CASSLGGTVGYEQYF.

The chain uses TRBV30 and TRBJ1-4, with D maybe TRBD1 (5 bases). From germline, CDR1 is GTSNPN and CDR2 SVGIG (reference sequence). The V end lost 5 bases, the J end lost 7 bases, and 17 bases lay between the germline ends. The length of the CDR3 is 14 residues. The CDR3 is CAWARPGVGEKLFF. CDR3 bases: TGTGCCTGGGCACGTCCGGGGGTTGGTGAAAAACTGTTTTTT.

V gene TRBV12-5 combines with J gene TRBJ2-5, with a possible D match to TRBD1 (5 bases). V was cut by 7 bases and J by 2 bases, with 20 bases left in between. The CDR3 spans 16 residues. Germline CDR1 and CDR2: LGHNT and FRNRAP. CDR3 sequence (DNA): TGTGCTAGTGCCAACGCCCGGCAGGGCAGTCAAGAGACCCAGTACTTC. It is translated as CASANARQGSQETQYF.

In its sample, this clone was seen a few times. The same CDR3 can be traced to other DNA sequences in this sample. V usage is TRBV5-4 and J usage is TRBJ2-5, with D tentatively TRBD1 (6 bases). This CDR3 spans 14 amino acids. Trimming shortened V by 7 bases and J by 4 bases, and 17 bases separated the two germline ends. CDR1 and CDR2 (germline): SGHNT, YYREEE (reference sequence). The CDR3 nucleotides are TGTGCCAGCGCCCGCTCTTTACAGGGAGAGACCCAGTACTTC. Translation: CASARSLQGETQYF.

As concerns this clone: It may be a read error: a sequence one base away is much more abundant. This sequence joins TRBV27 and TRBJ1-4; TRBD1 might be the D (5 bases). V shed 4 bases and J shed 6 bases, with 9 bases lying between them. Germline V lookup: CDR1 MNHEY, CDR2 SMNVEV (reference sequence). The CDR3 consists of 13 residues. The CDR3 bases are TGTGCCAGCAGTTGGCGGGGGGATGAAAAACTGTTTTTT. Translating it yields CASSWRGDEKLFF.

The chain carries TRBV4-1 and TRBJ1-1; D remains ambiguous. Germline V gene lookup returns CDR1 MGHRA and CDR2 YSYEKL. V lost 0 bases and J lost 10, with 12 bases in between. The CDR3 spans 13 residues. CDR3 nucleotides: TGCGCCAGCAGCCAAGAAAGAGACCGGGGAGCTTTCTTT. Its translation: CASSQERDRGAFF.

The chain is built from TRBV28 and TRBJ1-5, with D perhaps TRBD1 (5 bases). CDR3 length equals 15 residues. Germline CDR1 reads MDHEN; CDR2 reads SYDVKM. V lost 2 bases and J lost 7, with 15 bases in between. The chain's CDR3 is CASSLMSGGGQPQHF. The CDR3 DNA sequence: TGTGCCAGCAGTTTAATGTCGGGGGGAGGACAGCCCCAGCATTTT.

The chain couples TRBV2 to TRBJ1-2, with unresolved D. CDR1 is SNHLY and CDR2 is FYNNEI in the germline V gene. This CDR3 has 12 residues. Trimming removed 8 bases from V and 7 bases from J, with 14 bases in between. CDR3 sequence reads: CASVENVGGYTF. In DNA, the CDR3 is TGTGCCAGCGTTGAAAATGTTGGTGGCTACACCTTC.